This passage covers 18 T cell receptor beta chains from one sample sequenced in a study of cytomegalovirus exposure and HLA in healthy donors. The PCR contained 60 Vbeta and 13 Jbeta primers. The method was immunoSEQ multiplex PCR; TCRdb's version includes in-frame clones alone and lacks a portion of them. The table has some 130,000 clones, around 79% seen once. Sequenced material: PBMCs. The receptors shown here come from a man aged 35 to 55 in good health and CMV-seropositive.

J is TRBJ2-3 and V is TRBV11-2; weak D call: TRBD2 (6 bases). V shed 4 bases and J shed 0 bases, with 11 bases lying between them. The germline gives CDR1 SGHAT, CDR2 FQNNGV. The CDR3 runs to 15 residues. The CDR3 is CASSYLAGSTDTQYF. The DNA for the CDR3 is TGTGCCAGCAGCTACCTTGCGGGGAGCACAGATACGCAGTATTTT.

This clone was seen only a few times. CDR3 region: CASSENGPNQPQHF. The DNA for the CDR3 is TGTGCCAGCAGTGAAAATGGCCCTAATCAGCCCCAGCATTTT. This chain uses TRBV6-1 with TRBJ1-5, with D unresolved. Per the germline V gene, CDR1 is MNHNS and CDR2 is SASEGT. The CDR3 loop spans 14 amino acids. The ends were cut back, 2 bases at V and 4 bases at J, with 9 bases in the middle.

The CDR3 protein is CASSLSLDQPQHF. CDR3 bases: TGTGCCAGCAGCCTATCGTTGGATCAGCCCCAGCATTTT. The chain employs TRBV7-2 and TRBJ1-5, with D unresolved. There are 13 residues in the CDR3. Germline-derived CDR1 and CDR2 are SGHTA and FQGNSA. V lost 5 bases, J lost 5 bases, and 10 bases lay in between.

The J gene is TRBJ1-1, the V gene TRBV7-8, with TRBD1 identical over 8 bases. Losses at the gene ends were 5 bases for V and 11 bases for J; bases not matched to a gene: 16. Germline assignment: CDR1 SGHVS and CDR2 FQNEAQ. CDR3 length: 15 residues. CDR3 DNA: TGTGCCAGCAGCCGCGGAAACACAGGGGGTAATAGGGCTTTCTTT. Its translation is CASSRGNTGGNRAFF.

The chain couples TRBV28 to TRBJ2-7; 10 nucleotides match TRBD1. Trimming at V came to 7 bases and at J to 3 bases, leaving 9 bases not matched to a gene. Per the germline V gene, CDR1 is MDHEN and CDR2 is SYDVKM. This CDR3 comprises 15 residues. The CDR3 DNA reads TGTGCCAGCAACCCCTGGGACAGGGGATTCTACGAGCAGTACTTC. Translating gives CASNPWDRGFYEQYF.

The V call is TRBV4-2, the J call TRBJ2-1; TRBD1 is a possible D gene (5 bases). CDR3 size: 17 residues. The germline V gene encodes CDR1 LGHNA and CDR2 YNFKEQ. Trimming took 3 bases from V and 9 from J, leaving 24 bases between them. The CDR3, as DNA: TGTGCCAGCAGCCACCTTGGTGACAGCTCCGAGGCGGTTGAGCAGTTCTTC. Translating gives CASSHLGDSSEAVEQFF.

CDR3 nucleotide sequence: TGCGCCAGCAGCCAAGACCCAGCGGTGGATGGCTACACCTTC. Translation gives CASSQDPAVDGYTF. The chain recombines TRBV4-1 with TRBJ1-2; no firm D call. Germline CDR1 is MGHRA and CDR2 is YSYEKL. The V gene lost 0 bases and the J gene lost 6 bases, with 11 bases spanning the gap. The CDR3 covers 14 residues.

This chain connects TRBV29-1 to TRBJ2-6; possibly TRBD2 for D (6 bases). Germline lookup yields CDR1 SQVTM and CDR2 ANQGSEA. The CDR3 length is 13 residues. The V and J ends lost 6 bases and 1 base respectively, with 7 bases between them. The CDR3 coding sequence is TGCAGCGTGGAGGGGTCTGGGGCCAACGTCCTGACTTTC. Its translation: CSVEGSGANVLTF.

This chain uses TRBV4-1 with TRBJ2-1; D is possibly TRBD2 (6 bases). This CDR3 is 12 amino acids long. Germline assignment: CDR1 MGHRA and CDR2 YSYEKL. V was pared by 3 bases and J by 10 bases, with 10 bases between. The CDR3 loop reads CASSHTSREQFF. The CDR3, as DNA: TGCGCCAGCAGCCATACTAGCCGGGAGCAGTTCTTC.

This chain links TRBV7-2 with TRBJ2-7; 9 bases line up with TRBD1. The CDR3 is 14 amino acids. Germline values: CDR1 SGHTA, CDR2 FQGNSA. The ends lost 3 bases at V and 3 bases at J; junction bases unmatched: 3. The CDR3 sequence: CASSFRDRVYEQYF. CDR3 nucleotides: TGTGCCAGCAGCTTTCGGGACAGGGTCTACGAGCAGTACTTC.

This clone was detected once. This rearrangement joins TRBV6-5 to TRBJ2-7; TRBD1 agrees at 7 bases. CDR1 is MNHEY, CDR2 SVGAGI, per germline. The CDR3 covers 10 residues. V dropped 11 bases and J dropped 9; count of bases not matched to a gene: 7. Here the CDR3 reads CAVGQVTQYF. In nucleotides, the CDR3 is TGTGCCGTCGGACAGGTTACGCAGTACTTC.

The chain couples TRBV18 to TRBJ2-5, with 7 bases fitting TRBD1. The V gene end was trimmed by 3 bases and the J gene end by 5 bases; junction bases not matched to a gene: 6. The CDR3 has 14 amino acids. CDR1 and CDR2 (germline): KGHSH, LQKENI. The CDR3 loop reads CASSPMTGWETQYF. In DNA form, the CDR3 reads TGTGCCAGCTCACCCATGACAGGGTGGGAGACCCAGTACTTC.

The chain couples TRBV6-1 to TRBJ2-7, with a tentative D call TRBD2 (6 bases). The germline V and J ends were trimmed by 10 bases and 3 bases, with 13 bases remaining between them. Per the germline V gene, CDR1 is MNHNS and CDR2 is SASEGT. The CDR3 has 12 amino acids. CDR3 sequence: CATTLGGYEQYF. The CDR3 DNA reads TGTGCCACCACCTTGGGAGGCTACGAGCAGTACTTC.

The rearrangement links TRBV15 to TRBJ1-1, with unresolved D. The ends were cut back, 3 bases at V and 1 base at J, with 9 bases in the middle. In germline, CDR1 is LNHNV, CDR2 YYDKDF (reference sequence). The CDR3 is 14 amino acids. CDR3 nucleotides: TGTGCCACCAGCAGGCCCCGGGGGAACACTGAAGCTTTCTTT. It yields the protein CATSRPRGNTEAFF.

The chain combines TRBV7-9 with TRBJ2-2; 8 positions match TRBD1. Trimming cost V 6 bases and J 4 bases; bases outside gene matches: 7. Germline V gene data show CDR1 as SEHNR and CDR2 as FQNEAQ (reference sequence). This CDR3 spans 15 amino acids. The CDR3 spells CASRPGTGGTGELFF. As DNA, the CDR3 is TGTGCCAGCAGACCCGGGACAGGAGGCACCGGGGAGCTGTTTTTT.

The chain is built from TRBV5-1 and TRBJ1-4, with D hard to call. This CDR3 has 13 residues. V was cut by 2 bases and J by 5 bases, with 7 bases left in between. Germline V gene sequence: CDR1 SGHRS, CDR2 YFSETQ. The chain's CDR3 is CASSFSQNEKLFF. The CDR3 nucleotides are TGCGCCAGCAGCTTCTCCCAGAATGAAAAACTGTTTTTT.

The chain uses TRBV27 and TRBJ1-5; 9 bases align to TRBD1. The CDR3 covers 18 residues. Looked up from germline, CDR1 is MNHEY and CDR2 is SMNVEV (reference sequence). Trimming took 2 bases from V and 7 from J; bases not matched to a gene: 15. CDR3 in amino acids: CASSLAPGQGQPGQPQHF. Here the CDR3 DNA reads TGTGCCAGCAGTTTAGCCCCGGGACAGGGCCAACCAGGGCAGCCCCAGCATTTT.

The V gene is TRBV30, the J gene TRBJ1-5; D may be TRBD1 (6 bases). V was pared by 3 bases and J by 2 bases, with 11 bases between. CDR3 length equals 14 residues. The germline V gene has CDR1 GTSNPN and CDR2 SVGIG (reference sequence). The CDR3 is CAWSQGIRNQPQHF. The DNA of the CDR3 is TGTGCCTGGAGCCAGGGGATTCGCAATCAGCCCCAGCATTTT.